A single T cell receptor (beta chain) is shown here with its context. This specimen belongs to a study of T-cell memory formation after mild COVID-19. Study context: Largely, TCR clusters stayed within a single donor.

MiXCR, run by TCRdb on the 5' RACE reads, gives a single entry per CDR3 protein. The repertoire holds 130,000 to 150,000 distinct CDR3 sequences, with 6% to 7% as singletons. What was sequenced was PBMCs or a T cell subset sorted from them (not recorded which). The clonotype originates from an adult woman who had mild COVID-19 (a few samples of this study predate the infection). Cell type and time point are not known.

DNA for the CDR3: TGCGCCAGCAGTAAAGCCGGTACGCAGTATTTT. Residues: CASSKAGTQYF. This chain joins TRBV23-1 and TRBJ2-3; D uncertain. TRBV23-1 is assigned to the ORF class and has an uncertain function. V lost 5 bases and J lost 8, with 8 bases in between. There are 11 residues in the CDR3.